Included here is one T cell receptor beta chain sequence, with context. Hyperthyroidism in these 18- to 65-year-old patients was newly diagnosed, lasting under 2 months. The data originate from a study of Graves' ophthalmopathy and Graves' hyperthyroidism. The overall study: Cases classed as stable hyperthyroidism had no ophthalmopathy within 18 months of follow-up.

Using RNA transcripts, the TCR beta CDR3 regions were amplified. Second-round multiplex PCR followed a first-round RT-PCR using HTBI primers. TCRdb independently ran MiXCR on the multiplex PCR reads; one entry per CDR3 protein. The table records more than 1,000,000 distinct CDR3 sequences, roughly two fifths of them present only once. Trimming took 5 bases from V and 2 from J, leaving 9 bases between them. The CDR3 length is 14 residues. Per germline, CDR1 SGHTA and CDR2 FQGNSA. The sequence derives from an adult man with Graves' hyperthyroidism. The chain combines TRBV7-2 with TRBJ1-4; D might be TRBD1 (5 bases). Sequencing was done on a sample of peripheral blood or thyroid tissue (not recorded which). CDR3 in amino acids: CASSPDNTNEKLFF. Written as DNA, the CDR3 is TGTGCCAGCAGCCCGGACAACACTAATGAAAAACTGTTTTTT.